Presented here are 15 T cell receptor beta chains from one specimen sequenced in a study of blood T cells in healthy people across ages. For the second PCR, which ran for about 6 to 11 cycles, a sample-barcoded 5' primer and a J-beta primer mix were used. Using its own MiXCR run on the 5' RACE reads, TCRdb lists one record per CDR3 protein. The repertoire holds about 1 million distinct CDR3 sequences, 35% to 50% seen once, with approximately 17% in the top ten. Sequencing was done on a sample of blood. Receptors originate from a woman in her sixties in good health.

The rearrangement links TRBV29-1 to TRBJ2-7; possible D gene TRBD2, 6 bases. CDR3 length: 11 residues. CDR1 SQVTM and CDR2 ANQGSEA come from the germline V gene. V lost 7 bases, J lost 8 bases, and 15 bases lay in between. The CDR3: CSGDLEGKQYF. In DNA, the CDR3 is TGCAGCGGCGACCTGGAGGGTAAGCAGTACTTC.

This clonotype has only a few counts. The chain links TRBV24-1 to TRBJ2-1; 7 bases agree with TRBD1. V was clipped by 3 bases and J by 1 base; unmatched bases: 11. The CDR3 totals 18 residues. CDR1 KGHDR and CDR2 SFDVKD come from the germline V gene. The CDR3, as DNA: TGTGCCACCAGTGATCCGCAACGACAGACAGGGTCCTACAATGAGCAGTTCTTC. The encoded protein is CATSDPQRQTGSYNEQFF.

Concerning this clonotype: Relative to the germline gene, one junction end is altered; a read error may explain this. The DNA for the CDR3 is TGTGCCGGCAGTTACTCGAAGGGGGTAACAGATACGCAGTATTTT. Amino acid sequence: CAGSYSKGVTDTQYF. The gene calls are TRBV6-2 or TRBV6-3 and TRBJ2-3; TRBD1 might be the D (6 bases). CDR3 size: 15 residues. Germline V gene data show CDR1 as MNHEY and CDR2 as SVGEGT.

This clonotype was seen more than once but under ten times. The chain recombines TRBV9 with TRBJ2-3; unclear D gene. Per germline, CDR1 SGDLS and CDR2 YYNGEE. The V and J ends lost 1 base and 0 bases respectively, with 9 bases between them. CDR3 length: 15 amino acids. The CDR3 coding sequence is TGTGCCAGCAGCGTATCTTACCCCAGCACAGATACGCAGTATTTT. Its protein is CASSVSYPSTDTQYF.

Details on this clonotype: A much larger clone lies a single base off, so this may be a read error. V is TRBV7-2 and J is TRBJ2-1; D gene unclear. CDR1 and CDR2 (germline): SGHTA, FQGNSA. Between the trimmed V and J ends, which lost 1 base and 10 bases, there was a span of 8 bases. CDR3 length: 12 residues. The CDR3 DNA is TGTGCCAGCAGCTTAGGGGCTCCCGAGCAGTTCTTC. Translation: CASSLGAPEQFF.

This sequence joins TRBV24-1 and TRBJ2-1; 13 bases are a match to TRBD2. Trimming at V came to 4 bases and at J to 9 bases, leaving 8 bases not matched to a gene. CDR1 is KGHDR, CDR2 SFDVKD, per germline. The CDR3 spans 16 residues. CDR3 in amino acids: CATSDPGLAGASEQFF. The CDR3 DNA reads TGTGCCACCAGTGACCCCGGACTAGCGGGAGCCAGTGAGCAGTTCTTC.

The DNA for the CDR3 is TGTGCCAGCAGCCGCTCACAGGGGGTGAATGAGCAGTTCTTC. Protein product: CASSRSQGVNEQFF. The chain couples TRBV7-2 to TRBJ2-1; TRBD1 matches at 8 bases. This CDR3 comprises 14 residues. Germline CDR1 is SGHTA and CDR2 is FQGNSA. V was clipped by 5 bases and J by 7 bases; unmatched bases: 7.

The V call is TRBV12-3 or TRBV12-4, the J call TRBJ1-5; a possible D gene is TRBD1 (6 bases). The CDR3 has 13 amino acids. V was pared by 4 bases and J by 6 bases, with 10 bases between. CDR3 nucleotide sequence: TGTGCCAGCAGTTCCGCAGGGGTTCAGCCCCAGCATTTT. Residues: CASSSAGVQPQHF.

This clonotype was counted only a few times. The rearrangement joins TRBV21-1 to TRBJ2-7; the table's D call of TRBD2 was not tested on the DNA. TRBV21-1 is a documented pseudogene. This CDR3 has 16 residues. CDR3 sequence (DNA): TGTGCCAGCAGCAATCCCCCTAGCGGACTCTCCTACGAGCAGTACTTC. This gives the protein CASSNPPSGLSYEQYF.

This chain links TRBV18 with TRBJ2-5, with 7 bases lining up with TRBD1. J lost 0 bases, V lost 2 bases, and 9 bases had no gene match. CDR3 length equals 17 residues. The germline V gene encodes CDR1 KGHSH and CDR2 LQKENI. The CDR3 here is CASSPRSGTANQETQYF. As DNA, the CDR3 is TGTGCCAGCTCACCAAGGTCCGGGACAGCCAACCAAGAGACCCAGTACTTC.

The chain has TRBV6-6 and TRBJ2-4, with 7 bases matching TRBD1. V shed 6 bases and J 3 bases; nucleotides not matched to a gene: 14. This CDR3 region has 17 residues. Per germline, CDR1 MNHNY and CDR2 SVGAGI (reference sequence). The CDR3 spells CASSPMGQTGDKNIQYF. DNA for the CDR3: TGTGCCAGCAGCCCCATGGGACAGACAGGAGACAAAAACATTCAGTACTTC.

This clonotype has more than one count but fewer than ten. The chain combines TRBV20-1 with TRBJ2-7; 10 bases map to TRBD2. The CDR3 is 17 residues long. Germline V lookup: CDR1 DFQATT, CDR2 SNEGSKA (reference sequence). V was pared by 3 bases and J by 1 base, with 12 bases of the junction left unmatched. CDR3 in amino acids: CSASGLAGEGLSYEQYF. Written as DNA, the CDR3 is TGCAGTGCTAGTGGCCTAGCGGGAGAAGGTCTGTCCTACGAGCAGTACTTC.

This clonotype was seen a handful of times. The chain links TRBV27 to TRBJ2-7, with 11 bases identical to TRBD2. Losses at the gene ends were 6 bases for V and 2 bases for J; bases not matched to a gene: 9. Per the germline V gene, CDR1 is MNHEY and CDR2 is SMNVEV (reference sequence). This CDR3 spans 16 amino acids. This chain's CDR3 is CASRTRLAGNTYEQYF. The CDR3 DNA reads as TGTGCCAGCAGAACTAGACTAGCGGGGAATACCTACGAGCAGTACTTC.

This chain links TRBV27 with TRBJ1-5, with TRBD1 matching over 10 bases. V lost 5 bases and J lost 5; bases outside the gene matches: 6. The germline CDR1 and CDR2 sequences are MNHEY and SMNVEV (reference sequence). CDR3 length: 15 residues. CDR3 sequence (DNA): TGTGCCAGCAGTCAAAAAGACAGGGGGCATCAGCCCCAGCATTTT. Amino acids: CASSQKDRGHQPQHF.

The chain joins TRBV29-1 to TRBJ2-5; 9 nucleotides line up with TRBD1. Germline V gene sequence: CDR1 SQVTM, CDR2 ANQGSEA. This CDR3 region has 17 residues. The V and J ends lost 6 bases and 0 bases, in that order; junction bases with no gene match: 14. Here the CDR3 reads CSVRSPGQGWYQETQYF. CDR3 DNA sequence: TGCAGCGTCCGATCACCGGGACAGGGCTGGTACCAAGAGACCCAGTACTTC.